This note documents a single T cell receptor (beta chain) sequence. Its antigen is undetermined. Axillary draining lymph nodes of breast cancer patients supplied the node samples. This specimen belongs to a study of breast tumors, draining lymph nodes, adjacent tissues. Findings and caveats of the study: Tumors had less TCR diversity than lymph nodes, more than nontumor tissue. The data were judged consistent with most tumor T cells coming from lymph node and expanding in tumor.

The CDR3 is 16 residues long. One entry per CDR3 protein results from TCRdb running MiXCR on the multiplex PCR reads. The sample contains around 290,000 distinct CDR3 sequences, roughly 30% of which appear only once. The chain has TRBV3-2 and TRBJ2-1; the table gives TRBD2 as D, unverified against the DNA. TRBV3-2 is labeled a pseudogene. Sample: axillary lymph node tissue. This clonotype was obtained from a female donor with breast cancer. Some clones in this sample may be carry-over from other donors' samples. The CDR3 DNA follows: TGTGCCAGCAGCCCGAGGGACTCGCAAGTAAACAATGAGCAGTTCTTC. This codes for CASSPRDSQVNNEQFF.